A single count supports the clone carrying this T cell receptor (beta chain). What it recognizes is unknown. Just one base apart from a much larger clone, this may be a read error. Both previously described methods and listed TCR primers were employed to make bulk TCR libraries. TCRdb used MiXCR to reprocess the PCR reads, holding one entry per CDR3 protein. The table shows approximately 630,000 distinct CDR3 sequences, with around 25% occurring only once. The CDR3 length is 14 residues. CDR1 and CDR2 (germline): MNHEY, SVGAGI. Trimming stripped 6 bases from V and 0 bases from J, with 11 bases between. Naive CD8 T cells underwent sorting with the CD8+CD4-CCR7+CD45RA+ definition. This sample is part of a study of molecular identifiers for immune sequencing clone quantification. Study-wide findings and caveats: Clonotypes topping 20 RNA copies carried over 98% of effector molecules but under 1% of naive ones. For highly expanded clones, sizes could be underestimated when identical TCR molecules share a barcode.

The gene calls are TRBV6-5 and TRBJ1-1; the D is unclear. Material for sequencing was naive CD8+ T cells from blood, with Jurkat cell RNA spiked in. The sample's subset: FACS-sorted CD8+CD4-CCR7+CD45RA+ naive T cells. The receptor comes from a human donor in good health. Some libraries in this study had Jurkat cell RNA spiked in. CDR3 sequence: CASRFRTLNTEAFF. Written as DNA, the CDR3 is TGTGCCAGCAGGTTTAGGACCCTGAACACTGAAGCTTTCTTT.